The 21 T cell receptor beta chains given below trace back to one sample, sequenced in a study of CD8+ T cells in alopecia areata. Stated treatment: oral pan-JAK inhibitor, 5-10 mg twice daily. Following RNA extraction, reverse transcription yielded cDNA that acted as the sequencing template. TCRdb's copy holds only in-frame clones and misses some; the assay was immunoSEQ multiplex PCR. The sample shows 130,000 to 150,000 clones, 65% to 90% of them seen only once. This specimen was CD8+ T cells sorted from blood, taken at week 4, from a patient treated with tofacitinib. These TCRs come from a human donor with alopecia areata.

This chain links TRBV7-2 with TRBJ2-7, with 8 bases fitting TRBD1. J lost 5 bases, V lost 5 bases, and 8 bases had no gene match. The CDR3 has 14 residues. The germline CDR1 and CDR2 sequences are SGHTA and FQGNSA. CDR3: CASSPWTGTHEQYF. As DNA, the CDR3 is TGTGCCAGCAGCCCCTGGACAGGGACCCACGAGCAGTACTTC.

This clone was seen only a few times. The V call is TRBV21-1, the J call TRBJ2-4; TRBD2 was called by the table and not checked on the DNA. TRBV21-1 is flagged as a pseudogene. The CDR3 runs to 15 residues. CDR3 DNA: TGTGCCAGCAGCTCCAGCGCGGGCCAGGAAAACATTCAGTACTTC. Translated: CASSSSAGQENIQYF.

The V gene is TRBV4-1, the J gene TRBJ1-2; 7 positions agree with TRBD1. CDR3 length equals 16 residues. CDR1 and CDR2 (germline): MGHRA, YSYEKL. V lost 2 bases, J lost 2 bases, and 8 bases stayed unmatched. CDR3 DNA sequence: TGCGCCAGCAGCCAACTCCTCCGGGACAGCAACTATGGCTACACCTTC. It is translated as CASSQLLRDSNYGYTF.

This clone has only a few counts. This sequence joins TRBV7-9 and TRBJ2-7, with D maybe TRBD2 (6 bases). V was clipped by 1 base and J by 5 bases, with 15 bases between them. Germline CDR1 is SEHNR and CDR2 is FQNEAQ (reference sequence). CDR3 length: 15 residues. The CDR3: CASSLGLGGLHEQYF. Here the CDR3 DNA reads TGTGCCAGCAGCTTAGGACTAGGAGGTCTCCACGAGCAGTACTTC.

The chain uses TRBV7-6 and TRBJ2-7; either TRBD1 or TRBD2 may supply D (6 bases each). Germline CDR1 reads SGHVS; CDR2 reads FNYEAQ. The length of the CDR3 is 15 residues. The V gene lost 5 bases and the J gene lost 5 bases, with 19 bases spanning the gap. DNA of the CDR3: TGTGCCAGCAGCCCATCGGGGGCTATTTCGGACGAGCAGTACTTC. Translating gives CASSPSGAISDEQYF.

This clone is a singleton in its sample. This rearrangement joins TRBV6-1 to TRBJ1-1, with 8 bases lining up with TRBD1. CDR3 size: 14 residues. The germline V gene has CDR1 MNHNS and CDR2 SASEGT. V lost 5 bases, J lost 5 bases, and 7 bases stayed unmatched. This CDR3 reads CASSYDRGGTEAFF. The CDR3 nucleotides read TGTGCCAGCAGTTATGACAGGGGTGGAACTGAAGCTTTCTTT.

The CDR3 is CASSPPPGLATGELFF. The CDR3 bases are TGTGCCAGCAGTCCCCCCCCGGGACTAGCGACCGGGGAGCTGTTTTTT. The V and J genes are TRBV28 and TRBJ2-2; 10 bases line up with TRBD2. V lost 5 bases to trimming and J lost 5 bases; unmatched junction nucleotides: 8. CDR1 and CDR2 from the germline V gene are MDHEN and SYDVKM. The CDR3 totals 16 residues. The whole variable domain, remainder taken from reference TRBV28 and TRBJ2-2, is DVKVTQSSRYLVKRTGEKVFLECVQDMDHENMFWYRQDPGLGLRLIYFSYDVKMKEKGDIPEGYSVSREKKERFSLILESASTNQTSMYLCASSPPPGLATGELFFGEGSRLTVL.

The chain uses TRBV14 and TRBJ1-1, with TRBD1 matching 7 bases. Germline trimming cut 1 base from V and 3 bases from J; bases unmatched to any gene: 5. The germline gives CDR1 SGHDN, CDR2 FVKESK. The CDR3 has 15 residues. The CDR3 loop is CASSQVLGQYTEAFF. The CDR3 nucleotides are TGTGCCAGCAGCCAAGTCCTGGGACAGTACACTGAAGCTTTCTTT.

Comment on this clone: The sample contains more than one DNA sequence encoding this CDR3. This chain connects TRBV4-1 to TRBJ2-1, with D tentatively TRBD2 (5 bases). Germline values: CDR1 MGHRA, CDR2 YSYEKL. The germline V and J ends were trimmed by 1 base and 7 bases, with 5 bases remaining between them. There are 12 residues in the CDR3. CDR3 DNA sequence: TGCGCCAGCAGCCAAGCGGGGAATGAGCAGTTCTTC. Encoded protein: CASSQAGNEQFF.

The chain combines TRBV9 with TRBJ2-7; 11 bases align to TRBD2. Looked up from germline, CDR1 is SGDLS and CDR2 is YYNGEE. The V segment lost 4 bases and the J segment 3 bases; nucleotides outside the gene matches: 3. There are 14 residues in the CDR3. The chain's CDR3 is CASSFGLAGYEQYF. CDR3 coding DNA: TGTGCCAGCAGCTTCGGACTAGCGGGCTACGAGCAGTACTTC.

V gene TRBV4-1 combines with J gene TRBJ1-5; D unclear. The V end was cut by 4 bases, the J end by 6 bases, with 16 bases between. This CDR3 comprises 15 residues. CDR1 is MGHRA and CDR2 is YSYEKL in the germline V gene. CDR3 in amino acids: CASSRTQGLGQPQHF. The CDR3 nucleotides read TGCGCCAGCAGCCGTACGCAAGGACTGGGTCAGCCCCAGCATTTT.

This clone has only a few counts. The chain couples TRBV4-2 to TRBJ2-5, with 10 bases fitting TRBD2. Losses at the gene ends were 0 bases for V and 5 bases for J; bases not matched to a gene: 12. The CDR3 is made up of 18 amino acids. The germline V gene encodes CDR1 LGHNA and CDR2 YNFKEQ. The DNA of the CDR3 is TGTGCCAGCAGCCAAGAAAACCGGGGAGCGGGGGGGTTGGAGACCCAGTACTTC. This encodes CASSQENRGAGGLETQYF.

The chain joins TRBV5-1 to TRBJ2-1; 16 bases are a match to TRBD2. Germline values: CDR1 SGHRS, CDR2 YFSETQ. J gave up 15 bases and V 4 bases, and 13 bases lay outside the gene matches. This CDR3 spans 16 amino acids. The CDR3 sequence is CASSEGTGTSGGEWFF. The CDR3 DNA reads TGCGCCAGCAGCGAGGGAACCGGGACTAGCGGGGGGGAATGGTTCTTC.

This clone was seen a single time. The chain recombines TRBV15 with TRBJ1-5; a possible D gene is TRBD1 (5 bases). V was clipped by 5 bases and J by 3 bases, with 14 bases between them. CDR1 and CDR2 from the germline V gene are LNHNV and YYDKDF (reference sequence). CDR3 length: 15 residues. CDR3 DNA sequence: TGTGCCACCAGCCTCCGTTTGGGGGTCAATCAGCCCCAGCATTTT. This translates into CATSLRLGVNQPQHF.

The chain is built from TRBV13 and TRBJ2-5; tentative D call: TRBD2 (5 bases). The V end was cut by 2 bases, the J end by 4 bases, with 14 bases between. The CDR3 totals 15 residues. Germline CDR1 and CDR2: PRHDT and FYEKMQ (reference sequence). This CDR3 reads CASSLRYAGGETQYF. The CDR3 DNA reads TGTGCCAGCAGCTTAAGATATGCGGGCGGAGAGACCCAGTACTTC.

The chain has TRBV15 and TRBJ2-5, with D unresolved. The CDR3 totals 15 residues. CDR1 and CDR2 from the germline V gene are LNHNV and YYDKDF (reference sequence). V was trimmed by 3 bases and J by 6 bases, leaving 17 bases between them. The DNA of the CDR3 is TGTGCCACCAGCAGGGATGACACCGGACGGAAGACCCAGTACTTC. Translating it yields CATSRDDTGRKTQYF.

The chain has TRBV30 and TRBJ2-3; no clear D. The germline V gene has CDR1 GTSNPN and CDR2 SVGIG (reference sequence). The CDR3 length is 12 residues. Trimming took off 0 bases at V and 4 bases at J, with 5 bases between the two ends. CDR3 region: CAWSVDADTQYF. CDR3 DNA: TGTGCCTGGAGTGTGGATGCAGATACGCAGTATTTT.

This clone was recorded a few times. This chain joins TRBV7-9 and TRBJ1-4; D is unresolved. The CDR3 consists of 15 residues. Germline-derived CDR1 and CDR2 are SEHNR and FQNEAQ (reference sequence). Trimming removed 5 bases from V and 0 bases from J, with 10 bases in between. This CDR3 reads CASSLEGSTNEKLFF. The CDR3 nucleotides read TGTGCCAGCAGCCTTGAGGGATCAACTAATGAAAAACTGTTTTTT.

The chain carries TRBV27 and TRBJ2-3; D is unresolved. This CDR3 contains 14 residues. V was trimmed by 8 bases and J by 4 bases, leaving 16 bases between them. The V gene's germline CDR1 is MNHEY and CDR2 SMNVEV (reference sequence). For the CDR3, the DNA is TGTGCCAGCGGCGAACTCGGGCAGGCAGATACGCAGTATTTT. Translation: CASGELGQADTQYF.

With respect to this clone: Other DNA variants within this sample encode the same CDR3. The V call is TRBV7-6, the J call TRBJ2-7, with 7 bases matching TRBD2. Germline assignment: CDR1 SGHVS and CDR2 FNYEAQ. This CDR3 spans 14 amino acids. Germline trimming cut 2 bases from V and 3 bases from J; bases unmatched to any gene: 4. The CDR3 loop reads CASSLSGGSYEQYF. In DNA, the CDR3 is TGTGCCAGCAGCTTATCCGGGGGGAGCTACGAGCAGTACTTC.

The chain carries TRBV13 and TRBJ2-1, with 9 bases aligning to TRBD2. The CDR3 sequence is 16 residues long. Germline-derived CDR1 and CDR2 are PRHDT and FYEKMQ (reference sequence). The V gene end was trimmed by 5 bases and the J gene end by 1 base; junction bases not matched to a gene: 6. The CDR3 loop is CASSLAGGASYNEQFF. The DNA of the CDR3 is TGTGCCAGCAGCCTTGCGGGGGGGGCATCCTACAATGAGCAGTTCTTC.